The sequence of this T cell receptor beta chain was determined in a study of T cells in Graves' hyperthyroidism and ophthalmopathy. There were TCR beta CDR3 regions amplified from RNA transcripts. A first-round RT-PCR of the TCR CDR3 used the HTBI primer set. Via MiXCR, TCRdb re-called the multiplex PCR reads, giving one row per CDR3 protein. The data contain about 160,000 distinct CDR3 sequences, 8% to 9.5% of them singletons. This clonotype occurred many times. Its antigen is as yet unknown. The study enrolled patients aged 18 to 65 with newly diagnosed hyperthyroidism of under 2 months' duration. Fresh peripheral blood, roughly 10 ml of it, supplied the PBMCs. The study's findings and limits: In blood, most of the thyroid clonotypes expanded above 0.001 were also present.

Trimming shortened V by 3 bases and J by 6 bases, and 11 bases separated the two germline ends. CDR1 and CDR2 (germline): MNHNS, SASEGT. The CDR3 contains 14 residues. This TCR was sampled from a woman aged 18 to 35 with Graves' hyperthyroidism that later progressed to Graves' ophthalmopathy. The sequenced sample consisted of blood. The J gene is TRBJ2-2, the V gene TRBV6-1; tentatively, D is TRBD1 or TRBD2 (5 bases each). The CDR3 reads CASSDRGVAGELFF. Written as DNA, the CDR3 is TGTGCCAGCAGTGATCGAGGGGTCGCCGGGGAGCTGTTTTTT.